The TCR beta chain described here comes from a study of CD8 T cells in Susac syndrome. J was trimmed by 5 bases and V by 5 bases; bases with no gene match: 7. CDR1 and CDR2 from the germline V gene are SGHRS and YFSETQ. This CDR3 has 14 amino acids. Random hexamers were used to reverse transcribe 0.5 to 1 ug of RNA. Each CDR3 protein is one row after TCRdb ran MiXCR on the immunoSEQ multiplex PCR reads. Here the sample spans 100,000 to 150,000 distinct CDR3 sequences, nearly 96% being singletons. In blood CD8+ and CD4+ T cells, TCR beta underwent sequencing. This TCR derives from a human donor with Susac syndrome. Sequences were obtained from CD4+ T cells from PBMCs. This chain uses TRBV5-1 with TRBJ2-5, with 9 bases that match TRBD2. The CDR3 bases are TGCGCCAGCAGAAGGTTAGCGGGAGTGGAGACCCAGTACTTC. Amino acid sequence: CASRRLAGVETQYF.